This paragraph covers one TCR beta chain sequence. This entry belongs to a study of blood T cell repertoires in COVID-19. Seattle patients were enrolled during active infection and followed longitudinally. Profiling relied on immunoSEQ multiplex PCR, and the TCRdb table lists in-frame clones only, not all of them. The table includes some 160,000 clones, approximately 84% detected once. Looked up from germline, CDR1 is MNHEY and CDR2 is SVGEGT. This CDR3 has 13 residues. Trimming took 6 bases from V and 4 from J, leaving 12 bases between them. Sequencing was carried out using peripheral blood. The receptor was derived from a woman older than 75 with COVID-19, enrolled during active disease. The chain employs TRBV6-2 or TRBV6-3 and TRBJ2-5; D ambiguous. The CDR3 DNA sequence: TGTGCCAGCAGACCTCCCCGCAGAGAGACCCAGTACTTC. Protein sequence: CASRPPRRETQYF.